Described below is a single T cell receptor beta chain sequence and its context. Its target is not known. Other nucleotide sequences from this sample produce the same CDR3. The data are from a study of cytomegalovirus exposure and HLA in healthy donors. V was shortened by 6 bases and J by 5 bases, with 13 bases between the two germline ends. The CDR3 extends over 14 amino acids. CDR1 and CDR2 (germline): MDHEN, SYDVKM. The PCR contained 60 Vbeta and 13 Jbeta primers. This table comes from immunoSEQ multiplex PCR, and its TCRdb copy is limited to in-frame clones, with some not included. The data show around 170,000 clones, approximately 73% seen once. Study-level findings and limits: In a later analysis, common viral pathogens appeared linked to several of the most significant clusters. Reports indicated that the classifier achieved high specificity and sensitivity in diagnosing cytomegalovirus status. The likely origin of a cluster of highly shared sequence variants was a sequencing artifact.

The source is a woman younger than 45 in good health and CMV-seropositive. Sequencing was performed on PBMCs. This chain links TRBV28 with TRBJ1-4; TRBD1 might be the D (5 bases). DNA for the CDR3: TGTGCCAGCAGCTTTTACCAGGGAAATGAAAAACTGTTTTTT. It yields the protein CASSFYQGNEKLFF.